This T cell receptor (beta chain) appears in the sequencing data of a study of blood T cells in healthy people across ages. Alongside a J-beta primer mix, a sample-barcoded 5' primer served in a second PCR lasting roughly 7 to 11 cycles. Every single cDNA molecule received a tag from a template-switch adaptor with 12 random nucleotides. TCRdb reprocessed the 5' RACE reads via MiXCR and lists one record per CDR3 protein. The table lists approximately 490,000 distinct CDR3 sequences, approximately 25% of them singletons. Germline loops: CDR1 DFQATT, CDR2 SNEGSKA (reference sequence). The CDR3 consists of 15 residues. J gave up 4 bases and V 7 bases, and 12 bases lay outside the gene matches. These same records also appear under a second study, on T cells of mothers and their children. As reported in that work: Each donor was one of three healthy Caucasian mothers or one of their six children. Reverse transcription into cDNA received all extracted RNA, at roughly 1.4 ug per 15 ul.

The sequence came from a boy younger than 18 in good health. The sequencing input was blood. The V call is TRBV20-1, the J call TRBJ2-7, with 11 bases fitting TRBD2. The DNA for the CDR3 is TGCAGTGGCCAGGGTTCTAGCGGGAGGAGATACGAGCAGTACTTC. Its translation is CSGQGSSGRRYEQYF.